This entry is about one T cell receptor (beta chain). The antigen is undetermined. These data are taken from a study of T-cell reconstitution after alpha-beta-depleted transplantation in children. The study's findings and limits: Reportedly, roughly two months post-transplant, alpha-beta T cells arose from several hundred expanded graft clones.

Germline CDR1 reads MNHNS; CDR2 reads SASEGT. This CDR3 contains 13 residues. V was clipped by 1 base and J by 12 bases, with 10 bases between them. Library preparation (for TCRbeta) was performed with unique molecular identifiers. TCRdb analysed the PCR reads with MiXCR anew, one entry per CDR3 protein. The sample lists roughly 300,000 distinct CDR3 sequences; around a tenth were seen once. This chain uses TRBV6-1 with TRBJ1-6; D unclear. Source: peripheral blood, taken 180 days after TCRalphabeta/CD19-depleted stem cell transplant. This receptor was identified in a male patient aged 2-15 years who had a stem cell transplant for chronic granulomatous disease, so the T cells may come from the graft donor. CDR3 sequence reads: CASSEGTVLPLHF. CDR3 DNA: TGTGCCAGCAGTGAAGGGACGGTGTTACCCCTCCACTTT.